This T cell receptor beta chain came from a study of PD-1 blockade in classical Hodgkin lymphoma. Following autologous stem cell transplantation, relapse occurred in every patient, and exposure to brentuximab vedotin varied. CDR1 is SGHRS and CDR2 is YFSETQ in the germline V gene. This CDR3 region has 15 residues. Trimming pared 0 bases from V and 1 base from J, leaving 10 bases between. TCRdb's table, derived via immunoSEQ multiplex PCR, lists solely in-frame clones and lacks some. The sample contains approximately 11,000 clones, about 88% of which appear only once. This receptor was taken from a human donor with classical Hodgkin lymphoma. The chain combines TRBV5-1 with TRBJ1-1; D call uncertain. The sequenced sample was peripheral blood mononuclear cells (PBMCs), obtained at baseline. The CDR3 loop reads CASSLAGSGNTEAFF. As DNA, the CDR3 is TGCGCCAGCAGCTTGGCGGGTTCCGGGAACACTGAAGCTTTCTTT.